This T cell receptor beta chain was recorded in a study of blood T cells in healthy people across ages. Across the study: Capture via template switching afforded approximately one barcoded beta molecule per two T cells. General study points: Greater diversity and more naive CD4+ cells were seen in long-lived donors than in aged donors.

Total RNA was extracted at no less than 6 micrograms per sample. Regarding this clonotype: Its antigen remains unknown.

The use of a sample-barcoded 5' primer and a J-beta primer mix characterized a second PCR of about 6 to 12 cycles. MiXCR, run by TCRdb on the 5' RACE reads, gives a single entry per CDR3 protein. Here the sample spans roughly 1.6 million distinct CDR3 sequences, about 31% being singletons. The CDR3 has 14 residues. Trimming removed 5 bases at V and 1 base at J, with 11 bases between. Germline-derived CDR1 and CDR2 are DFQATT and SNEGSKA (reference sequence). This chain connects TRBV20-1 to TRBJ1-4; D not certain. Source material: blood. This sequence originates from a woman aged 25 to 39 in good health. The CDR3 DNA reads TGCAGTGCTCCCCGCGGACTAACTAATGAAAAACTGTTTTTT. The encoded protein is CSAPRGLTNEKLFF.